The next 25 T cell receptor beta chains were all read from a single sample in a study of vaccination and CD4 T cells after COVID-19 (dated by TCRdb to the early 2020s). The treatment or condition label corresponds to: approximately 9-day PBMC culture with coronavirus spike peptide pools or control peptides (ViraFEST assay). Library prep was done by PCR. Sequencing instrument: Illumina iSeq 100. DNA from cultured CD4+ T cells underwent TCR sequencing with the Oncomine TCR Beta short-read assay at the Johns Hopkins FTIC core. Through fastp at Q25 and MiXCR, TCRdb rebuilt clones from the public reads, retaining in-frame beta chains. Rows are combined by CDR3 protein, so each entry shows the most common genes and DNA. Counted in this sample were around 17,000 distinct CDR3 sequences; 30% to 45% of them appeared once. The leading ten clones occupy less than 15% of the sample. Their specific antigens are unknown.

Sequenced input: cultured CD4+ T cells from blood. These receptors all stem from a human donor with COVID-19.

V and J are TRBV7-2 and TRBJ1-2; the D gene is possibly TRBD1 (5 bases). This CDR3 spans 15 amino acids. Trimming cost V 4 bases and J 4 bases, with 16 bases left between them. Looked up from germline, CDR1 is SGHTA and CDR2 is FQGNSA. In DNA, the CDR3 is TGTGCCAGCAGCTCCGACAGCTCTCTGGGCTATGGCTACACCTTC. This codes for CASSSDSSLGYGYTF.

A few counts support this clonotype. CDR3 loop: CASSAGQGAADTQYF. CDR3 in DNA: TGTGCCAGCAGCGCCGGACAGGGGGCCGCAGATACGCAGTATTTT. The V call is TRBV11-3, the J call TRBJ2-3; 11 positions match TRBD1. The CDR3 is 15 residues long. The V segment lost 5 bases and the J segment 4 bases; nucleotides outside the gene matches: 5. Germline V gives CDR1 SGHNT, CDR2 YENEEA.

Here the CDR3 reads CASSSGQGAHTQYF. DNA of the CDR3: TGTGCCAGCAGCTCCGGACAGGGGGCACATACGCAGTATTTT. V usage is TRBV7-2 and J usage is TRBJ2-3, with 11 bases fitting TRBD1. The CDR3 extends over 14 amino acids. The V gene's germline CDR1 is SGHTA and CDR2 FQGNSA. V dropped 4 bases and J dropped 7; count of bases not matched to a gene: 4.

The rearrangement links TRBV6-2 or TRBV6-3 to TRBJ2-7, with 12 bases matching TRBD2. V lost 7 bases and J lost 3; bases outside the gene matches: 7. The CDR3 has 15 amino acids. Looked up from germline, CDR1 is MNHEY and CDR2 is SVGEGT. The CDR3 sequence: CASTDGLAGYYEQYF. The CDR3 DNA reads TGTGCCAGCACCGACGGACTAGCGGGGTACTACGAGCAGTACTTC.

This chain connects TRBV19 to TRBJ2-7; possible D gene TRBD1, 6 bases. This CDR3 is built from 13 residues. Trimming shortened V by 6 bases and J by 3 bases, and 12 bases separated the two germline ends. From germline, CDR1 is LNHDA and CDR2 SQIVND (reference sequence). CDR3 nucleotide sequence: TGTGCCAGTAGCAGTGGACAGCGCTACGAGCAGTACTTC. Its protein is CASSSGQRYEQYF.

V is TRBV19 and J is TRBJ2-3, with D tentatively TRBD1 or TRBD2 (5 bases each). V was trimmed by 2 bases and J by 6 bases, leaving 12 bases between them. CDR1 is LNHDA, CDR2 SQIVND, per germline (reference sequence). The CDR3 length is 14 residues. CDR3 nucleotide sequence: TGTGCCAGTAGTATATGGGGGAAGAGGGATACGCAGTATTTT. Its protein is CASSIWGKRDTQYF.

The gene calls are TRBV30 and TRBJ2-4; 8 nucleotides align to TRBD2. This CDR3 comprises 13 residues. Germline loops: CDR1 GTSNPN, CDR2 SVGIG (reference sequence). V shed 3 bases and J 6 bases; nucleotides not matched to a gene: 4. Here the CDR3 reads CAWSEAGVNIQYF. CDR3 nucleotide sequence: TGTGCCTGGAGCGAAGCGGGGGTAAACATTCAGTACTTC.

The chain combines TRBV12-3 or TRBV12-4 with TRBJ1-2; no reliable D call. Trimming took off 2 bases at V and 8 bases at J, with 12 bases between the two ends. The CDR3 is 13 amino acids. The DNA of the CDR3 is TGTGCCAGCAGTTTAACGGGGAAAACAGGCTACACCTTC. It is translated as CASSLTGKTGYTF.

The chain recombines TRBV20-1 with TRBJ2-3; D unresolved. CDR1 and CDR2 from the germline V gene are DFQATT and SNEGSKA (reference sequence). The CDR3 is made up of 15 amino acids. The V gene lost 3 bases and the J gene lost 4 bases, with 17 bases spanning the gap. CDR3 nucleotides: TGCAGTGCTAGCGTTAGCAGAGGCAGTGCAGATACGCAGTATTTT. Translation gives CSASVSRGSADTQYF.

The gene calls are TRBV5-1 and TRBJ2-7, with a tentative D call TRBD2 (5 bases). V was cut by 6 bases and J by 0 bases, with 10 bases left in between. The CDR3 loop spans 13 amino acids. CDR1 and CDR2 (germline): SGHRS, YFSETQ. The CDR3 sequence: CASTVGDSYEQYF. As DNA, the CDR3 is TGCGCCAGCACCGTGGGAGACTCCTACGAGCAGTACTTC.

The V gene is TRBV11-3, the J gene TRBJ1-3; D ambiguous. The CDR3 is 14 residues long. The V end was cut by 1 base, the J end by 0 bases, with 4 bases between. CDR1 SGHNT and CDR2 YENEEA come from the germline V gene. In DNA, the CDR3 is TGTGCCAGCAGCTTAGCAGGCTCTGGAAACACCATATATTTT. Residues: CASSLAGSGNTIYF.

This clonotype was seen more than once but under ten times. The CDR3 DNA reads as TGTGCCAGCAGCTCCAGAATGTCTTTCCAAGAGACCCAGTACTTC. This sequence encodes CASSSRMSFQETQYF. The V gene is TRBV7-2, the J gene TRBJ2-5; D not certain. V lost 4 bases and J lost 1, with 13 bases in between. The CDR3 has 15 residues. Germline CDR1 reads SGHTA; CDR2 reads FQGNSA.

This clonotype was seen a few times. The CDR3 DNA reads TGTGCCAGCAGTTTCGACGTTTTACGGCTAGCGGGTACAGATACGCAGTATTTT. This translates into CASSFDVLRLAGTDTQYF. The chain has TRBV6-2 or TRBV6-3 and TRBJ2-3; 8 bases line up with TRBD2. The CDR3 is 18 amino acids. J was trimmed by 3 bases and V by 4 bases; bases with no gene match: 15. Germline V gene lookup returns CDR1 MNHEY and CDR2 SVGEGT.

V and J are TRBV2 and TRBJ2-3; tentatively, D is TRBD2 (6 bases). Germline V gene sequence: CDR1 SNHLY, CDR2 FYNNEI. The CDR3 sequence is 15 residues long. Trimming took 6 bases from V and 0 from J, leaving 13 bases between them. CDR3 sequence (DNA): TGTGCCAGCAGCCCGGGCGGGATTAGCACAGATACGCAGTATTTT. It codes for CASSPGGISTDTQYF.

The genes are TRBV6-1 and TRBJ2-2, with 13 bases lining up with TRBD2. The CDR3 totals 15 residues. V was pared by 6 bases and J by 5 bases, with 3 bases of the junction left unmatched. Germline V gene lookup returns CDR1 MNHNS and CDR2 SASEGT. The CDR3 spells CASRLTSGGTGELFF. The CDR3 coding sequence is TGTGCCAGCAGACTGACTAGCGGGGGGACCGGGGAGCTGTTTTTT.

The chain combines TRBV7-2 with TRBJ2-7, with D possibly being TRBD1 (5 bases). Germline V gene data show CDR1 as SGHTA and CDR2 as FQGNSA. Between the trimmed V and J ends, which lost 2 bases and 7 bases, there was a span of 15 bases. The CDR3 extends over 14 amino acids. The CDR3: CASSLYQGIIEQYF. The CDR3 coding sequence is TGTGCCAGCAGCTTATACCAGGGTATTATTGAGCAGTACTTC.

This clonotype was seen a single time. The chain recombines TRBV18 with TRBJ2-7, with D possibly matching TRBD1 (6 bases). CDR1 and CDR2 from the germline V gene are KGHSH and LQKENI. V shed 4 bases and J shed 6 bases, with 13 bases lying between them. The CDR3 sequence is 13 residues long. CDR3 amino acids: CASSRTDRIEQYF. The CDR3 DNA sequence: TGTGCCAGCTCACGAACCGACAGGATCGAGCAGTACTTC.

Written as DNA, the CDR3 is TGTGCCTGGAGTGTGGGAACCTACGCCGATCAGCCCCAGCATTTT. Translating it yields CAWSVGTYADQPQHF. This chain uses TRBV30 with TRBJ1-5; D is unclear. V lost 0 bases and J 5 bases, leaving 14 bases between the germline ends. Germline V lookup: CDR1 GTSNPN, CDR2 SVGIG (reference sequence). This CDR3 region has 15 residues.

The table lists this clonotype with a few counts. The chain combines TRBV5-1 with TRBJ2-6, with D unclear. Looked up from germline, CDR1 is SGHRS and CDR2 is YFSETQ. The CDR3 is 16 residues long. V gave up 6 bases and J gave up 0 bases, with 13 bases separating them. In DNA, the CDR3 is TGCGCCAGCACACCGGACGCATACTCTGGGGCCAACGTCCTGACTTTC. Translating it yields CASTPDAYSGANVLTF. The full variable domain, in which reference TRBV5-1 and TRBJ2-6 provide the parts outside the CDR3, is KAGVTQTPRYLIKTRGQQVTLSCSPISGHRSVSWYQQTPGQGLQFLFEYFSETQRNKGNFPGRFSGRQFSNSRSEMNVSTLELGDSALYLCASTPDAYSGANVLTFGAGSRLTVL.

This chain uses TRBV2 with TRBJ2-5; possible D gene TRBD1, 5 bases. CDR3 length: 13 residues. Germline assignment: CDR1 SNHLY and CDR2 FYNNEI. Deletions cut 4 bases from V and 5 bases from J, with 11 bases between. The CDR3 reads CASSVIGVETQYF. The DNA for the CDR3 is TGTGCCAGCAGTGTGATAGGGGTGGAGACCCAGTACTTC.

This clonotype was picked up one time. The chain combines TRBV7-9 with TRBJ2-4; either TRBD1 or TRBD2 may supply D (5 bases each). The CDR3 is made up of 16 amino acids. Germline CDR1 reads SEHNR; CDR2 reads FQNEAQ (reference sequence). V was shortened by 4 bases and J by 6 bases, with 19 bases between the two germline ends. The CDR3 loop reads CASSSSRGVSRNIQYF. CDR3 nucleotide sequence: TGTGCCAGCAGCTCGTCTAGAGGGGTCAGCAGAAACATTCAGTACTTC.

The rearrangement joins TRBV6-1 to TRBJ1-5; D gene uncertain. The CDR3 extends over 13 amino acids. Germline CDR1 and CDR2: MNHNS and SASEGT. Trimming removed 7 bases at V and 0 bases at J, with 7 bases between. CDR3 in DNA: TGTGCCAGCATCAGCGATAGCAATCAGCCCCAGCATTTT. Protein sequence: CASISDSNQPQHF.

Of note for this clonotype: The germline gene is not matched at one end of the junction; a read error may be the cause. The V gene is TRBV20-1, the J gene TRBJ2-7; TRBD2 matches at 11 bases. The germline gives CDR1 DFQATT, CDR2 SNEGSKA (reference sequence). This CDR3 is 12 amino acids long. CDR3 bases: TGCAGTGCGGGACTAGCGGCCTACAAGCAGTACTTC. It encodes CSAGLAAYKQYF.

V and J are TRBV27 and TRBJ2-6, with D possibly being TRBD1 (5 bases). The V gene lost 8 bases and the J gene lost 1 base, with 15 bases spanning the gap. The germline CDR1 and CDR2 sequences are MNHEY and SMNVEV (reference sequence). The CDR3 is 16 amino acids. CDR3 loop: CASQGFDRSGANVLTF. CDR3 nucleotide sequence: TGTGCCAGCCAGGGTTTTGACCGGTCTGGGGCCAACGTCCTGACTTTC. Combining the CDR3 with reference TRBV27 and TRBJ2-6 gives the whole variable domain EAQVTQNPRYLITVTGKKLTVTCSQNMNHEYMSWYRQDPGLGLRQIYYSMNVEVTDKGDVPEGYKVSRKEKRNFPLILESPSPNQTSLYFCASQGFDRSGANVLTFGAGSRLTVL.

This clonotype was observed a handful of times. The chain uses TRBV7-8 and TRBJ1-3, with D possibly matching TRBD1 (6 bases). The CDR3 spans 15 residues. Germline CDR1 and CDR2: SGHVS and FQNEAQ. V dropped 4 bases and J dropped 2 bases, with 12 bases sitting between them. This chain's CDR3 is CASSYAQGTGNTIYF. The CDR3 nucleotides read TGTGCCAGCAGCTATGCACAGGGAACTGGAAACACCATATATTTT.